The sequence of this T cell receptor beta chain was determined in a study of CD8 T cells in Susac syndrome. It was treatment-naive patients with stable or active relapsing-remitting disease who made up the multiple sclerosis controls. The V end was cut by 0 bases, the J end by 4 bases, with 7 bases between. Germline values: CDR1 SGHDT, CDR2 YYEEEE. This CDR3 region has 13 residues. This clonotype has more than one count but fewer than ten. RNA amounts of roughly 0.45 to 1 ug underwent reverse transcription with random hexamers. One entry per CDR3 protein results from TCRdb running MiXCR on the immunoSEQ multiplex PCR reads. The repertoire holds 250,000 to 300,000 distinct CDR3 sequences, with over 75% as singletons.

V is TRBV5-6 and J is TRBJ2-5; no clear D. The source of this sequence is a human donor with multiple sclerosis. Sequencing was done on a sample of CD8+ T cells from PBMCs. The CDR3 loop reads CASSLANGETQYF. CDR3 nucleotides: TGTGCCAGCAGCTTGGCTAACGGAGAGACCCAGTACTTC.